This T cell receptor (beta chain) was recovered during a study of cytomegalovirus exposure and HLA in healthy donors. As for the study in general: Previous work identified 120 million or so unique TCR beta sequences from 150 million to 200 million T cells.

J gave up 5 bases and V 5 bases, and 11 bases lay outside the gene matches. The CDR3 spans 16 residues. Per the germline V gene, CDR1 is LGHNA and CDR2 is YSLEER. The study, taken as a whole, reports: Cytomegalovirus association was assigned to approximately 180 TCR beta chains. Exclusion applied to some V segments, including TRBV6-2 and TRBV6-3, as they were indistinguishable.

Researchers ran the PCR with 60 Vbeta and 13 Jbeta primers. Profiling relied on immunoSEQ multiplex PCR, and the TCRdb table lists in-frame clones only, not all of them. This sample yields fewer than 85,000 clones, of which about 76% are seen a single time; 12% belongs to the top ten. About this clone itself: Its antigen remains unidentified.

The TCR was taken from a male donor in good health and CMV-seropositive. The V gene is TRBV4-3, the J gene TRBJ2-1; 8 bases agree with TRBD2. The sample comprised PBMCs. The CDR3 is CASSESGGASDNEQFF. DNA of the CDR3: TGCGCCAGCAGCGAGTCCGGGGGGGCATCTGACAATGAGCAGTTCTTC.